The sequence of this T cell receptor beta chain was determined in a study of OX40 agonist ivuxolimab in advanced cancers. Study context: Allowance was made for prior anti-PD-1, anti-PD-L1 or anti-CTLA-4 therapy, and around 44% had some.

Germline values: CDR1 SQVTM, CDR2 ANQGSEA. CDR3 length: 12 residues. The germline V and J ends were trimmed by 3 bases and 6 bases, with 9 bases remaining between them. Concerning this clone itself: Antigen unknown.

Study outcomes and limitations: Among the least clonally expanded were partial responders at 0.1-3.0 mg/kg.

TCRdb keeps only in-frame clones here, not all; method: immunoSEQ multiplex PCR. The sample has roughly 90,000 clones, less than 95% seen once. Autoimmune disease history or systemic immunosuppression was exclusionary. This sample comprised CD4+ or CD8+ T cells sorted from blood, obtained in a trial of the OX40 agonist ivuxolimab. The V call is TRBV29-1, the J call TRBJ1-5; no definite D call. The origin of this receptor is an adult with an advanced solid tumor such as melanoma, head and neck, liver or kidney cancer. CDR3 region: CSVEQVGQPQHF. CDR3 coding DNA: TGCAGCGTTGAGCAGGTCGGTCAGCCCCAGCATTTT. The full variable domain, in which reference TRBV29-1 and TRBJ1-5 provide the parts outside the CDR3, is SAVISQKPSRDICQRGTSLTIQCQVDSQVTMMFWYRQQPGQSLTLIATANQGSEATYESGFVIDKFPISRPNLTFSTLTVSNMSPEDSSIYLCSVEQVGQPQHFGDGTRLSIL.